Detailed here is one TCR beta chain. Its target is not known. Per the germline V gene, CDR1 is GTSNPN and CDR2 is SVGIG (reference sequence). This CDR3 spans 13 amino acids. Deletions cut 5 bases from V and 5 bases from J, with 15 bases between. This record comes from a study of T cell responses to AZD1222 COVID-19 vaccine. The study's findings and limits: Females made up more of the donors, who were largely white British, and clonal diversity may have come out too low.

Method: immunoSEQ multiplex PCR; TCRdb's copy keeps in-frame clones and lacks some. The table lists roughly 150,000 clones, 90% to 95% of them singletons. The chain employs TRBV30 and TRBJ1-1; D remains ambiguous. Here the sequenced sample was peripheral blood, taken on day 0 of AZD1222 vaccination. The clonotype was recovered from an adult in good health. The CDR3 reads CAWAPPGRTEAFF. The CDR3, as DNA: TGTGCCTGGGCCCCCCCGGGGAGAACTGAAGCTTTCTTT.